The T cell receptor (beta chain) under discussion was sequenced for a study of blood T cell repertoires in COVID-19. On the study more broadly: Acute-phase and convalescent COVID-19 samples originated in the United States, Italy and Spain. PBMCs, B-cell-depleted T cells, or T cells were the source of the cDNA or gDNA that made up the material.

Looked up from germline, CDR1 is SGDLS and CDR2 is YYNGEE. The CDR3 loop spans 15 amino acids. V was pared by 4 bases and J by 6 bases, with 10 bases of the junction left unmatched. Authors' analysis steps: Reference gene primers were amplified, and this amplification served to estimate nucleated cell counts. Produced via immunoSEQ multiplex PCR; TCRdb's table is partial and in-frame only. D and trimming come from the DNA, and the V and J calls and clone size come from that table. This table has 280,000 or so clones, 89% appearing once. The chain employs TRBV9 and TRBJ1-5, with TRBD1 matching over 7 bases. The clonotype originates from a woman aged 55-75 years with acute or convalescent COVID-19. The sample was peripheral blood. Here the CDR3 DNA reads TGTGCCAGCAGCCCAGAGGGACAGCCTGGTCAGCCCCAGCATTTT. Its protein product is CASSPEGQPGQPQHF.